Here is one T cell receptor beta chain with its context. Its target is not known. This sample stems from a study of identical twins. The study, taken as a whole, reports: Where out-of-frame alpha sequences were twin-shared, they showed excess low generation probability.

The length of the CDR3 is 16 residues. J gave up 6 bases and V 0 bases, and 9 bases lay outside the gene matches. CDR1 SGHRS and CDR2 YFSETQ come from the germline V gene. TCRdb redid the calling of the 5' RACE reads with MiXCR, one entry per CDR3 protein. This table has fewer than 500,000 distinct CDR3 sequences, roughly 26% appearing once. These data were also filed under a second study, of T cells expressing NK-cell markers.

What was sequenced was CD4+ T cells sorted from blood. This receptor was obtained from a woman aged 18-29 years in good health. This chain joins TRBV5-1 and TRBJ2-1, with 7 bases fitting TRBD2. CDR3 nucleotide sequence: TGCGCCAGCAGCTTGGATCGGGACTATTACTTCAATGAGCAGTTCTTC. This gives the protein CASSLDRDYYFNEQFF.